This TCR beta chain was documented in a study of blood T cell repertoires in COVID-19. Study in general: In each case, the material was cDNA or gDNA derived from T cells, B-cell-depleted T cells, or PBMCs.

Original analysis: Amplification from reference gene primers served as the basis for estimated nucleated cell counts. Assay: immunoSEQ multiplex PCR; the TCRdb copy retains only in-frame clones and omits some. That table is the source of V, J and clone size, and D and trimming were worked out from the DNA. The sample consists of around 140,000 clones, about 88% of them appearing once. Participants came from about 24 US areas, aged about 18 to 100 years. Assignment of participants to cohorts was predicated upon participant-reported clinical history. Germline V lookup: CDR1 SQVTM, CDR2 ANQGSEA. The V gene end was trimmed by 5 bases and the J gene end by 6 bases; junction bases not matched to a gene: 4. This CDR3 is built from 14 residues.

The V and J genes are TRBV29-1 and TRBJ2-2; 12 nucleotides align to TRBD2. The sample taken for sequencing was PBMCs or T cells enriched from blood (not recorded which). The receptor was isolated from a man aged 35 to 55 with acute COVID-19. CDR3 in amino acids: CSVRGLAGSGELFF. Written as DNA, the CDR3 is TGCAGCGTTCGGGGACTAGCGGGCTCCGGGGAGCTGTTTTTT.